Listed below are T cell receptor beta chains from one sample, sequenced in a study of T cell changes during pregnancy in multiple sclerosis. Generated by immunoSEQ multiplex PCR, the TCRdb table keeps only in-frame clones and is missing some. The sample contains under 85,000 clones, around 90% of which appear only once. The source was CD4+ T cells from peripheral blood mononuclear cells, collected in the third trimester of pregnancy. The receptors shown here come from a female donor in good health, enrolled as a control in a pregnancy study. The conserved cysteine and the conserved F or W are not part of the CDR3 here. Fields, in order: V gene, J gene, CDR3 length, CDR3 protein.

V gene: TRBV9
J gene: TRBJ2-3
CDR3 length: 13
CDR3 protein: ASSTSPGLSDTQY

V gene: TRBV11-2
J gene: TRBJ2-4
CDR3 length: 16
CDR3 protein: ASSLVGVGDLAKNIQY

V gene: TRBV18
J gene: TRBJ1-2
CDR3 length: 11
CDR3 protein: ASSPRAGGGYT

V gene: TRBV11-3
J gene: TRBJ2-5
CDR3 length: 10
CDR3 protein: ASSLGGGTQY

V gene: TRBV10-3
J gene: TRBJ2-5
CDR3 length: 14
CDR3 protein: AISDQSGGFQETQY

V gene: TRBV6-6
J gene: TRBJ1-1
CDR3 length: 12
CDR3 protein: ASSLKGSNTEAF

V gene: TRBV11-1
J gene: TRBJ2-7
CDR3 length: 13
CDR3 protein: ASTIKTGEIYEQY

V gene: TRBV5-4
J gene: TRBJ2-3
CDR3 length: 14
CDR3 protein: ASSFRLAGTTDTQY

V gene: TRBV11-3
J gene: TRBJ2-5
CDR3 length: 12
CDR3 protein: ASSLFSGLETQY

V gene: TRBV6-1
J gene: TRBJ1-5
CDR3 length: 15
CDR3 protein: ASSEQGRGALGQPQH

V gene: TRBV4-3
J gene: TRBJ1-2
CDR3 length: 14
CDR3 protein: ASSQRTGTGTYGYT

V gene: TRBV6-1
J gene: TRBJ2-5
CDR3 length: 16
CDR3 protein: ASSVRPPPSGGRETQY

V gene: TRBV9
J gene: TRBJ1-3
CDR3 length: 12
CDR3 protein: ASSVDTLGNTIY

V gene: TRBV4-2
J gene: TRBJ1-4
CDR3 length: 13
CDR3 protein: ASSQDGVFNEKLF

V gene: TRBV7-8
J gene: TRBJ1-2
CDR3 length: 12
CDR3 protein: ASRPGQGFYGYT

V gene: TRBV5-4
J gene: TRBJ1-2
CDR3 length: 13
CDR3 protein: ASSSPTGSNYGYT

V gene: TRBV7-9
J gene: TRBJ2-1
CDR3 length: 16
CDR3 protein: ASSPSAGTASLYNEQF

V gene: TRBV19
J gene: TRBJ2-1
CDR3 length: 13
CDR3 protein: ASSQQGASYNEQF

V gene: TRBV6-5
J gene: TRBJ1-3
CDR3 length: 12
CDR3 protein: ASSYSAAGNTIY

V gene: TRBV7-2
J gene: TRBJ2-5
CDR3 length: 15
CDR3 protein: ASSLEGGPRPGETQY

V gene: TRBV4-3
J gene: TRBJ1-1
CDR3 length: 14
CDR3 protein: ASSPGTVDMNTEAF

V gene: TRBV5-6
J gene: TRBJ1-2
CDR3 length: 12
CDR3 protein: ASSLVRGSYGYT

V gene: TRBV6-5
J gene: TRBJ2-3
CDR3 length: 14
CDR3 protein: ASSYSGQGRGDTQY

V gene: TRBV6-1
J gene: TRBJ1-2
CDR3 length: 10
CDR3 protein: ASSERQDGYT

V gene: TRBV4-3
J gene: TRBJ1-6
CDR3 length: 13
CDR3 protein: ASSQQGSFNSPLH

V gene: TRBV19
J gene: TRBJ2-1
CDR3 length: 12
CDR3 protein: ATTAGTGIHEQF

V gene: TRBV9
J gene: TRBJ2-2
CDR3 length: 14
CDR3 protein: ASSVQVFRATGELF

V gene: TRBV5-1
J gene: TRBJ2-5
CDR3 length: 13
CDR3 protein: ASSSDTGGQETQY

V gene: TRBV7-2
J gene: TRBJ2-2
CDR3 length: 12
CDR3 protein: ASSPGQYTGELF

V gene: TRBV19
J gene: TRBJ2-7
CDR3 length: 11
CDR3 protein: ASSRGTGNEQY

V gene: TRBV29-1
J gene: TRBJ2-3
CDR3 length: 10
CDR3 protein: SVAPEADTQY

V gene: TRBV21-1
J gene: TRBJ1-1
CDR3 length: 15
CDR3 protein: ASSKVARLLLNTEAF

V gene: TRBV6-6
J gene: TRBJ1-1
CDR3 length: 13
CDR3 protein: ASNESPSWNTEAF

V gene: TRBV2
J gene: TRBJ1-6
CDR3 length: 13
CDR3 protein: ASTDLRQLNSPLH

V gene: TRBV4-1
J gene: TRBJ2-2
CDR3 length: 14
CDR3 protein: ASSQSGLGNTGELF

V gene: TRBV15
J gene: TRBJ1-3
CDR3 length: 12
CDR3 protein: ATSPRTLGNTIY

V gene: TRBV2
J gene: TRBJ1-1
CDR3 length: 10
CDR3 protein: VVRVGGTEAF

V gene: TRBV6-1
J gene: TRBJ1-2
CDR3 length: 11
CDR3 protein: ASSSIQGNGYT

V gene: TRBV5-6
J gene: TRBJ1-6
CDR3 length: 12
CDR3 protein: ASSLRDSTVPLH

V gene: TRBV13
J gene: TRBJ1-6
CDR3 length: 13
CDR3 protein: ASSLLDREDSPLH

V gene: TRBV6-5
J gene: TRBJ2-3
CDR3 length: 14
CDR3 protein: ASSYARWGETDTQY

V gene: TRBV6-1
J gene: TRBJ2-7
CDR3 length: 12
CDR3 protein: ASSEIGQGYEQY

V gene: TRBV7-2
J gene: TRBJ1-5
CDR3 length: 13
CDR3 protein: ASSYRDRDNQPQH

V gene: TRBV25-1
J gene: TRBJ2-2
CDR3 length: 13
CDR3 protein: ASSDTSYGTGELF

V gene: TRBV7-8
J gene: TRBJ2-3
CDR3 length: 10
CDR3 protein: ASSFSGDTQY

V gene: TRBV6-5
J gene: TRBJ1-2
CDR3 length: 13
CDR3 protein: ASRRQGARGYGYT

V gene: TRBV2
J gene: TRBJ2-7
CDR3 length: 11
CDR3 protein: ASSAGEWYEQY

V gene: TRBV16
J gene: TRBJ1-1
CDR3 length: 13
CDR3 protein: ASSQSGHRQTEAF

V gene: TRBV9
J gene: TRBJ1-4
CDR3 length: 14
CDR3 protein: ASSVAWGQPNEKLF

V gene: TRBV7-9
J gene: TRBJ2-7
CDR3 length: 9
CDR3 protein: ASSIRGEQY

V gene: TRBV7-2
J gene: TRBJ1-4
CDR3 length: 14
CDR3 protein: ASSLARAGLNEKLF

V gene: TRBV6-5
J gene: TRBJ1-2
CDR3 length: 11
CDR3 protein: ASSYGQDYGYT

V gene: TRBV12-5
J gene: TRBJ1-2
CDR3 length: 11
CDR3 protein: ASGLPMGGGYT

V gene: TRBV30
J gene: TRBJ1-2
CDR3 length: 12
CDR3 protein: AWSVSGTVHGYT

V gene: TRBV11-3
J gene: TRBJ2-2
CDR3 length: 13
CDR3 protein: ASSPNGAGSGELF